The entry below describes one T cell receptor (beta chain). The antigen is not known. The data were obtained in a study of T cell repertoires in cytomegalovirus infection. Study background: From public TCR beta signatures came an indication of both CMV infection and matching HLA type. Whole-study findings and limits: HLA-C-restricted CMV clonotypes gave the most frequent clonotype in two of eight donors. Accumulated public TCR beta family frequency recognized individuals carrying CMV together with the relevant HLA.

MiXCR, run by TCRdb on the reads, gives a single entry per CDR3 protein. Of 750,000 to 900,000 distinct CDR3 sequences in the sample, under 35% were seen once. The sample was cultured CD8+ T cells from PBMCs, taken from culture after CMV antigen stimulation. The receptor was isolated from a human donor in good health (CMV status not recorded). Some clones in this sample may be carry-over from other donors' samples.

Here the CDR3 DNA reads TGTGCCATCAGTGGCCAGGGGGTTGACTATGGCTACACCTTC. This gives the protein CAISGQGVDYGYTF. The J gene is TRBJ1-2, the V gene TRBV10-3; 7 bases are shared with TRBD1. The ends lost 4 bases at V and 3 bases at J; junction bases unmatched: 5. The CDR3 spans 14 residues. Per the germline V gene, CDR1 is ENHRY and CDR2 is SYGVKD.